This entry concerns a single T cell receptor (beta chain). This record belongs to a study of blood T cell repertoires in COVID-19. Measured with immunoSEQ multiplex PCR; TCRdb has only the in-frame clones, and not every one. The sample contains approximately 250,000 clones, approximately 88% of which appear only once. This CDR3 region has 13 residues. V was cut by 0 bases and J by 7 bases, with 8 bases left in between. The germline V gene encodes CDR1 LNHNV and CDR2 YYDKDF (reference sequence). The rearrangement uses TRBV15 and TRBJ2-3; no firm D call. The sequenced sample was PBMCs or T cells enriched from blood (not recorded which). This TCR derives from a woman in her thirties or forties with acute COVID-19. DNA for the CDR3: TGTGCCACCAGCAGAGATCCTAGTAATACGCAGTATTTT. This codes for CATSRDPSNTQYF.